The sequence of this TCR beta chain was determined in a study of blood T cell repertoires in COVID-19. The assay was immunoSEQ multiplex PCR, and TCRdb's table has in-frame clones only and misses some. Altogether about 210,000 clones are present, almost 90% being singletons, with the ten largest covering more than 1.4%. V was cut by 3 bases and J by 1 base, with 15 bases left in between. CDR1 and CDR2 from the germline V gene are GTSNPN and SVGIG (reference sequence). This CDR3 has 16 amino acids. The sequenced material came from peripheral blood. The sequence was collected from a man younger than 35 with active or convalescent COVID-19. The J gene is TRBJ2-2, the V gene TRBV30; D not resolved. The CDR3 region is CAWRFGHSQNTGELFF. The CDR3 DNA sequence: TGTGCCTGGAGATTCGGCCACAGCCAGAACACCGGGGAGCTGTTTTTT.